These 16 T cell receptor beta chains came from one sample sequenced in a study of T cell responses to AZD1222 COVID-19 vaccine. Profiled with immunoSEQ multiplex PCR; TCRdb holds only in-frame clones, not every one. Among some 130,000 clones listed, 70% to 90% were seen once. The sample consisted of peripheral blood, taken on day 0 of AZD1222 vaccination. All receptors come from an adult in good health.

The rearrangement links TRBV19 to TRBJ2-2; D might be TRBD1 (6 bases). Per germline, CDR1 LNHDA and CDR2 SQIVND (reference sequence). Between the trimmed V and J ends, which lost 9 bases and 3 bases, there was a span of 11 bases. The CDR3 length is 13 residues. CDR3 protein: CASRDTDTGELFF. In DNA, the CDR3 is TGTGCCAGCCGGGACACCGACACCGGGGAGCTGTTTTTT. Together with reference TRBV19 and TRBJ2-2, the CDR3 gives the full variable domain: DGGITQSPKYLFRKEGQNVTLSCEQNLNHDAMYWYRQDPGQGLRLIYYSQIVNDFQKGDIAEGYSVSREKKESFPLTVTSAQKNPTAFYLCASRDTDTGELFFGEGSRLTVL.

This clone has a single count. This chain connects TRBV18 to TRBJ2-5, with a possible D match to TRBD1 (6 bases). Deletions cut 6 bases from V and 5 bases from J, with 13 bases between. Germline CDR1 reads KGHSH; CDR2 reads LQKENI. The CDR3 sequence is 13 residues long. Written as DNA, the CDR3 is TGTGCCAGCTCTCAGGGACACGGGGAGACCCAGTACTTC. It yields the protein CASSQGHGETQYF.

Written as DNA, the CDR3 is TGCGCCAGCAGCTCGGGGACAGGGGGGGAGCCCCAGCATTTT. Translated: CASSSGTGGEPQHF. The genes are TRBV5-1 and TRBJ1-5, with 11 nucleotides matching TRBD1. Per germline, CDR1 SGHRS and CDR2 YFSETQ. Trimming took 3 bases from V and 8 from J; bases not matched to a gene: 4. There are 14 residues in the CDR3.

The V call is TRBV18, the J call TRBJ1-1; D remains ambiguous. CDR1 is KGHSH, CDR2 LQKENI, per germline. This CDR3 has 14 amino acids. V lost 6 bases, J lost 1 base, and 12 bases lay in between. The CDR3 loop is CASSGLQGNTEAFF. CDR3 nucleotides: TGTGCCAGCTCCGGCCTCCAAGGGAACACTGAAGCTTTCTTT.

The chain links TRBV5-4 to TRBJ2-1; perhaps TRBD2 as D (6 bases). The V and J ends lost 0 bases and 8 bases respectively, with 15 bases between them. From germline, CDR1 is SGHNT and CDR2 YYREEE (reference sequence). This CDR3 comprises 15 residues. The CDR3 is CASSLATGVKDEQFF. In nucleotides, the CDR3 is TGTGCCAGCAGCTTGGCAACGGGAGTGAAGGATGAGCAGTTCTTC. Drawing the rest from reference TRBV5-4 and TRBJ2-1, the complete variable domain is ETGVTQSPTHLIKTRGQQVTLRCSSQSGHNTVSWYQQALGQGPQFIFQYYREEENGRGNFPPRFSGLQFPNYSSELNVNALELDDSALYLCASSLATGVKDEQFFGPGTRLTVL.

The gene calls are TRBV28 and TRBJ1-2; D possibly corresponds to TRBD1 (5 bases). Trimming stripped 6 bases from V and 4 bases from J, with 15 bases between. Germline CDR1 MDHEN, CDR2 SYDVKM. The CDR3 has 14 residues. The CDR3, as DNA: TGTGCCAGCAGGCCCCCGGGACGTATCTATGGCTACACCTTC. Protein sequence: CASRPPGRIYGYTF.

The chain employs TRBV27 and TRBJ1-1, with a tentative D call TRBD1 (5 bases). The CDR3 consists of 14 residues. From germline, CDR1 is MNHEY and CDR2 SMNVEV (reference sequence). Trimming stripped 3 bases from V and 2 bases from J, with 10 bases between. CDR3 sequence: CASSFSGGNTEAFF. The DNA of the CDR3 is TGTGCCAGCAGTTTTTCGGGGGGAAACACTGAAGCTTTCTTT.

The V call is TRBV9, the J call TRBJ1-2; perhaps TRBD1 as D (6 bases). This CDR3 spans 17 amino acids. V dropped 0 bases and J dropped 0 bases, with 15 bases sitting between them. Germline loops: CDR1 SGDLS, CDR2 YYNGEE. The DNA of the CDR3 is TGTGCCAGCAGCGTAGCTCCGGGTCCAGGGGCTAACTATGGCTACACCTTC. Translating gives CASSVAPGPGANYGYTF. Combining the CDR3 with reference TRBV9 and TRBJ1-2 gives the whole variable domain DSGVTQTPKHLITATGQRVTLRCSPRSGDLSVYWYQQSLDQGLQFLIQYYNGEERAKGNILERFSAQQFPDLHSELNLSSLELGDSALYFCASSVAPGPGANYGYTFGSGTRLTVV.

CDR3 coding DNA: TGTGCCAGCACCAGGACTAGCGGGGGTGACTCCTACGAGCAGTACTTC. It translates to CASTRTSGGDSYEQYF. The genes are TRBV6-6 and TRBJ2-7; 13 nucleotides match TRBD2. CDR1 and CDR2 (germline): MNHNY, SVGAGI (reference sequence). This CDR3 spans 16 amino acids. J lost 0 bases, V lost 7 bases, and 6 bases had no gene match.

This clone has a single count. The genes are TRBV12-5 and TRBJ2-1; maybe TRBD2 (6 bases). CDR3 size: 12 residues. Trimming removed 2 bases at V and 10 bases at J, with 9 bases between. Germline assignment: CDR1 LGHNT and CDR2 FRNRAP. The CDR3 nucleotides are TGTGCTAGTGGTTTGCCCCTAGCGGAGCAGTTCTTC. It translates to CASGLPLAEQFF.

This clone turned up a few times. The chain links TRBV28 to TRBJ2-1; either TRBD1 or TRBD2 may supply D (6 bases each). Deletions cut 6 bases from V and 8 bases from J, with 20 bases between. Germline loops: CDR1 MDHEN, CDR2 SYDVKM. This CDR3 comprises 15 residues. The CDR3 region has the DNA TGTGCCAGCAGAGTTCTACAGGGTAGGGGGGATGAGCAGTTCTTC. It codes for CASRVLQGRGDEQFF.

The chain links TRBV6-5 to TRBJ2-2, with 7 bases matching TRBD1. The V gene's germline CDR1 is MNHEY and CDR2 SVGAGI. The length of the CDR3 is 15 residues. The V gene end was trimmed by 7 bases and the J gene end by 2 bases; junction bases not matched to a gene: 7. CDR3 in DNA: TGTGCCAGCACACAGGGGAGTAGTAACACCGGGGAGCTGTTTTTT. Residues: CASTQGSSNTGELFF.

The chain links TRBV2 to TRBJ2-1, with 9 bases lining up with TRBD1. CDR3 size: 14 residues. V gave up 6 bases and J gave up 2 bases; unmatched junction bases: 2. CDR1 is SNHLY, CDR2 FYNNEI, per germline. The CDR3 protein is CASRGTGPYNEQFF. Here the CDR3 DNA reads TGTGCCAGCAGGGGGACAGGGCCCTACAATGAGCAGTTCTTC.

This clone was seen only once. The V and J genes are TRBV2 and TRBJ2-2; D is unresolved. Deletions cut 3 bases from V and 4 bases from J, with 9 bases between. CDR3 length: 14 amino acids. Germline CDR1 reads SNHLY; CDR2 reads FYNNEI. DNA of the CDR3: TGTGCCAGCAGTGATTGGGTCTCCACCGGGGAGCTGTTTTTT. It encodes CASSDWVSTGELFF.

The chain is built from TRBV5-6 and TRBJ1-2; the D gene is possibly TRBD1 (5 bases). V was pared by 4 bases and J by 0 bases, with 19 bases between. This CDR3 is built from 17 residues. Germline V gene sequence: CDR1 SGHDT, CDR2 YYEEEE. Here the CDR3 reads CASSASGQPLTNYGYTF. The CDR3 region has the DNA TGTGCCAGCAGCGCATCAGGGCAGCCCCTCACTAACTATGGCTACACCTTC. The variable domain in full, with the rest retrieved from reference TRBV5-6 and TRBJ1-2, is DAGVTQSPTHLIKTRGQQVTLRCSPKSGHDTVSWYQQALGQGPQFIFQYYEEEERQRGNFPDRFSGHQFPNYSSELNVNALLLGDSALYLCASSASGQPLTNYGYTFGSGTRLTVV.

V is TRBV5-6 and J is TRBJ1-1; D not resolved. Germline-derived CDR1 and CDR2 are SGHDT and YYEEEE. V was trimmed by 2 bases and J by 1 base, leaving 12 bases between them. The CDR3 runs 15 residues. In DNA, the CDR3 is TGTGCCAGCAGCTTAGACGGAATAGGGAACACTGAAGCTTTCTTT. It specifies CASSLDGIGNTEAFF.